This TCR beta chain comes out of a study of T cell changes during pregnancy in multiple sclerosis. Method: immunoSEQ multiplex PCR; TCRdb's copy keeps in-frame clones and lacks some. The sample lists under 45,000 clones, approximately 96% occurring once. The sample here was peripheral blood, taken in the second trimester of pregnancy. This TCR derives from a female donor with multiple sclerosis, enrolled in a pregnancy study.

CDR3 loop: CASRSRGGGNTIYF. In DNA, the CDR3 is TGTGCCAGCAGGAGCCGGGGGGGTGGAAACACCATATATTTT. The rearrangement links TRBV2 to TRBJ1-3; a weak D match, TRBD1 (5 bases). The CDR3 is made up of 14 amino acids. Germline CDR1 is SNHLY and CDR2 is FYNNEI. Trimming cost V 6 bases and J 3 bases, with 12 bases left between them.